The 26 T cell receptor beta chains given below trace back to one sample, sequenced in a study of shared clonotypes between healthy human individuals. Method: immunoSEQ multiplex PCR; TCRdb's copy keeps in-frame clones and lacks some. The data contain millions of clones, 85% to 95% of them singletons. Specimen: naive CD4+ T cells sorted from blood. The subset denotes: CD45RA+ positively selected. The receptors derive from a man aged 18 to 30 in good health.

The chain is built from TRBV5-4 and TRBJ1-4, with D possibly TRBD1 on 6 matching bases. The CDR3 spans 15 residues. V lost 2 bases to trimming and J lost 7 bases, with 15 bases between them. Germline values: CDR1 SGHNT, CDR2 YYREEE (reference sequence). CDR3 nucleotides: TGTGCCAGCAGCTTTACGGGGGGCGCTTCTGAAAAACTGTTTTTT. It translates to CASSFTGGASEKLFF.

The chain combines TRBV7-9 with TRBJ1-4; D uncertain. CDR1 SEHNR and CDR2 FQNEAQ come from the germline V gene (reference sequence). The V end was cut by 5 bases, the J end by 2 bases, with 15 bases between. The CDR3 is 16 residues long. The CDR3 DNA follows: TGTGCCAGCAGCCCCTGGGCTTTCGACACTAATGAAAAACTGTTTTTT. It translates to CASSPWAFDTNEKLFF.

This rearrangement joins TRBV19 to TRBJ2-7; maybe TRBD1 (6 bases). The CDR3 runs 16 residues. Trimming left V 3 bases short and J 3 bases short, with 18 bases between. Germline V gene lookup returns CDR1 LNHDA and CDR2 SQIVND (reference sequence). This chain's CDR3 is CASSMHQGNPLYEQYF. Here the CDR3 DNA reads TGTGCCAGTAGTATGCATCAGGGGAATCCCCTCTACGAGCAGTACTTC. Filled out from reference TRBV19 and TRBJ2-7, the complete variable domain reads DGGITQSPKYLFRKEGQNVTLSCEQNLNHDAMYWYRQDPGQGLRLIYYSQIVNDFQKGDIAEGYSVSREKKESFPLTVTSAQKNPTAFYLCASSMHQGNPLYEQYFGPGTRLTVT.

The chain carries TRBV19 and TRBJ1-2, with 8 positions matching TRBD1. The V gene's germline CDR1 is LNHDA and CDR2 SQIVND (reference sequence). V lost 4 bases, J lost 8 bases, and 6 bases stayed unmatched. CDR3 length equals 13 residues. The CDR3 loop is CASSTQGAGGYTF. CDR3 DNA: TGTGCCAGTAGTACCCAGGGGGCTGGGGGCTACACCTTC.

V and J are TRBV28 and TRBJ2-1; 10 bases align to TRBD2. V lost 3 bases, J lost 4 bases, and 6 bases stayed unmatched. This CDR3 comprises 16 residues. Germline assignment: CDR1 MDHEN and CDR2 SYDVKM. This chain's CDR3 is CASSFLASGGYNEQFF. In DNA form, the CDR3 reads TGTGCCAGCAGTTTTCTGGCTAGCGGGGGATACAATGAGCAGTTCTTC.

Here the CDR3 DNA reads TGTGCCATCAGGGGTAATGGAAACACCATATATTTT. Translation gives CAIRGNGNTIYF. This rearrangement joins TRBV10-3 to TRBJ1-3; D ambiguous. This CDR3 contains 12 residues. The ends were cut back, 6 bases at V and 3 bases at J, with 6 bases in the middle. Germline V gene lookup returns CDR1 ENHRY and CDR2 SYGVKD.

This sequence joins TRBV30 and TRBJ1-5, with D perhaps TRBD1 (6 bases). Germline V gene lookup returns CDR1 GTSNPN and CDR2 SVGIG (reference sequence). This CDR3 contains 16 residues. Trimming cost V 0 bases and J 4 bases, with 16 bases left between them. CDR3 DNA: TGTGCCTGGAGTGTATCCTTGAGGCAGGGGAATCAGCCCCAGCATTTT. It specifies CAWSVSLRQGNQPQHF.

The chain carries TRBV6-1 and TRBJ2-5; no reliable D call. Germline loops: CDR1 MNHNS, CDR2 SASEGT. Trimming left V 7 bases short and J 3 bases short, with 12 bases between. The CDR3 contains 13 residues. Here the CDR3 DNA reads TGTGCCAGCACTCTCAGCGCTAAAGAGACCCAGTACTTC. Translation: CASTLSAKETQYF.

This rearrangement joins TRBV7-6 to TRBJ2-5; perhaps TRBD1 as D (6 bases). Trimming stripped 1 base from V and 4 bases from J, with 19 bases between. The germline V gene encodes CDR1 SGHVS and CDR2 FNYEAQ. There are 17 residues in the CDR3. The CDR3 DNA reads TGTGCCAGCAGCTTAGGATACAGGGCCCTAACTGGAGAGACCCAGTACTTC. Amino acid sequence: CASSLGYRALTGETQYF.

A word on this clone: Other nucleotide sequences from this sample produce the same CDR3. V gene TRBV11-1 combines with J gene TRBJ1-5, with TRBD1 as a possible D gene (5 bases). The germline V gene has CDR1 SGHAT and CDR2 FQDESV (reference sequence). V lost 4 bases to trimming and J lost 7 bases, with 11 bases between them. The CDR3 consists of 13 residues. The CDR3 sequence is CASSSDRGQPQHF. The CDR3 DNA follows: TGTGCCAGCAGCTCCGACCGGGGGCAGCCCCAGCATTTT.

As DNA, the CDR3 is TGCGCCAGCAGCTCGTTAGGGCAGCTGAACACCGGGGAGCTGTTTTTT. Translation gives CASSSLGQLNTGELFF. This chain joins TRBV5-1 and TRBJ2-2; D uncertain. Per the germline V gene, CDR1 is SGHRS and CDR2 is YFSETQ. V dropped 3 bases and J dropped 1 base, with 13 bases sitting between them. The CDR3 contains 16 residues.

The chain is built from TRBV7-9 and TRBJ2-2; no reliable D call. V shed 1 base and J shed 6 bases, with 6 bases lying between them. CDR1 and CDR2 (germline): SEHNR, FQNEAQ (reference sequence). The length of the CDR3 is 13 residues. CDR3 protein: CASSLEVSGELFF. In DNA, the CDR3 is TGTGCCAGCAGCTTAGAAGTCTCCGGGGAGCTGTTTTTT.

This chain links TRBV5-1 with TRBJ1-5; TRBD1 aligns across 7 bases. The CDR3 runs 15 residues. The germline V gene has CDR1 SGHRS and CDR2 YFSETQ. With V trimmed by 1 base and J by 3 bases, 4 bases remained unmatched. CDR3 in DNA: TGCGCCAGCAGCTTGTCCGGGACAGTCAATCAGCCCCAGCATTTT. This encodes CASSLSGTVNQPQHF.

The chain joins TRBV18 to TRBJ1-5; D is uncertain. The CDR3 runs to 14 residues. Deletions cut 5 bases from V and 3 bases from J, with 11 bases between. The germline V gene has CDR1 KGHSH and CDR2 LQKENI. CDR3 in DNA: TGTGCCAGCTCATTTACGGATTTCAATCAGCCCCAGCATTTT. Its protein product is CASSFTDFNQPQHF.

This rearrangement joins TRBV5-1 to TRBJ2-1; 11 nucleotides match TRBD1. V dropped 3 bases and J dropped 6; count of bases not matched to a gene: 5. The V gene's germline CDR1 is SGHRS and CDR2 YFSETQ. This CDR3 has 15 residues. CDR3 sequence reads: CASSSTGTGGNEQFF. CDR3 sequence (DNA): TGCGCCAGCAGCTCCACCGGGACAGGGGGCAATGAGCAGTTCTTC.

The CDR3 protein is CASSLAGHDYEQYF. The CDR3 coding sequence is TGTGCCAGCAGCTTAGCGGGACATGACTACGAGCAGTACTTC. V is TRBV7-9 and J is TRBJ2-7, with D tentatively TRBD1 (6 bases). Trimming cost V 0 bases and J 3 bases, with 9 bases left between them. CDR3 length: 14 amino acids. Germline assignment: CDR1 SEHNR and CDR2 FQNEAQ (reference sequence).

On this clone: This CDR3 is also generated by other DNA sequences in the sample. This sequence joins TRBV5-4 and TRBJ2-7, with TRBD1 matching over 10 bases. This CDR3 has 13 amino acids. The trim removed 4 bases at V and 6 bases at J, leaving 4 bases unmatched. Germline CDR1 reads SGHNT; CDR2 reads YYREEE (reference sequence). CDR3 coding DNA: TGTGCCAGCAGCCAGACAGGGGGCCGCGAGCAGTACTTC. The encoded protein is CASSQTGGREQYF.

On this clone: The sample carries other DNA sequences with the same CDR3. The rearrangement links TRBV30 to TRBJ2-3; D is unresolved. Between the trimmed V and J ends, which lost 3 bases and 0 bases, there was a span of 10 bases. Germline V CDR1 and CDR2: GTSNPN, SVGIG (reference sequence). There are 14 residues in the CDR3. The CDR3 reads CAWRGLVSTDTQYF. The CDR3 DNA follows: TGTGCCTGGAGGGGGTTGGTCAGCACAGATACGCAGTATTTT.

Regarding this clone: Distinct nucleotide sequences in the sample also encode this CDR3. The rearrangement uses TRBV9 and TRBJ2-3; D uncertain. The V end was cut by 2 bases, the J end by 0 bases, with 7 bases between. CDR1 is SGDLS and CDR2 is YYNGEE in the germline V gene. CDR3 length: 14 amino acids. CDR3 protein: CASSVAGSTDTQYF. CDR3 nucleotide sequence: TGTGCCAGCAGCGTCGCCGGTAGCACAGATACGCAGTATTTT.

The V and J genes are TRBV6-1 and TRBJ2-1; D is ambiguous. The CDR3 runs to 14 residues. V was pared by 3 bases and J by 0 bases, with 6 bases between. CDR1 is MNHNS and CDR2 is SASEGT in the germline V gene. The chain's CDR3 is CASSEGYSYNEQFF. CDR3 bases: TGTGCCAGCAGTGAGGGATACTCCTACAATGAGCAGTTCTTC.

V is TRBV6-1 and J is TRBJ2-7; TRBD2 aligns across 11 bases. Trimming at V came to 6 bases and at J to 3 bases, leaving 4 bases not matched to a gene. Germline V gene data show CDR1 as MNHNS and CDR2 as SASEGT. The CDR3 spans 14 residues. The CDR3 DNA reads TGTGCCAGCAGATTAGCGGGAGGGAACTACGAGCAGTACTTC. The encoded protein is CASRLAGGNYEQYF.

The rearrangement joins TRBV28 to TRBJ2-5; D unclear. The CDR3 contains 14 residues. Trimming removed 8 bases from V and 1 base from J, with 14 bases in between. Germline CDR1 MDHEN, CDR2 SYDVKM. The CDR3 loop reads CASSPGHIQETQYF. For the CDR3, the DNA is TGTGCCAGCTCCCCCGGGCATATCCAAGAGACCCAGTACTTC.

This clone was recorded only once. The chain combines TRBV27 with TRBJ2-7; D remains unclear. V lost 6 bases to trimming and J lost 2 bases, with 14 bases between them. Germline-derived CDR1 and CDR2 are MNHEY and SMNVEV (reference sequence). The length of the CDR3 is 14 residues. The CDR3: CASRRFAAAYEQYF. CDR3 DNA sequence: TGTGCCAGCAGAAGGTTTGCCGCGGCCTACGAGCAGTACTTC.

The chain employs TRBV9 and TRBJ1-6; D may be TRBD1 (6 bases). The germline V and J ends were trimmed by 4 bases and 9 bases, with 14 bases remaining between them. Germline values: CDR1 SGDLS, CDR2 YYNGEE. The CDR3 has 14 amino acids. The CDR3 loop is CASSPPGGGSPLHF. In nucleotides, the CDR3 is TGTGCCAGCAGCCCCCCTGGGGGCGGTTCACCCCTCCACTTT.

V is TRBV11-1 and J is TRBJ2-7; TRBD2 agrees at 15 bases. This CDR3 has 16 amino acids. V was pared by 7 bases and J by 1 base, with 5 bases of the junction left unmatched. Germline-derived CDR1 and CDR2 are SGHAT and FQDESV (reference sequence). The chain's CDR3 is CASNRTSGRVSYEQYF. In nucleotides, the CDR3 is TGTGCCAGCAACCGGACTAGCGGGAGGGTATCCTACGAGCAGTACTTC.

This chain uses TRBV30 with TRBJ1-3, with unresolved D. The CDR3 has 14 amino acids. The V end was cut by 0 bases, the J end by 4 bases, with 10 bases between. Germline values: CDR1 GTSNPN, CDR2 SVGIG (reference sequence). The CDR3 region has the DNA TGTGCCTGGAGTGTCGAAGTAATCGGAAACACCATATATTTT. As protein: CAWSVEVIGNTIYF.